The 6 T cell receptor beta chains listed next were all sequenced from one sample in a study of T cell responses to AZD1222 COVID-19 vaccine. This table comes from immunoSEQ multiplex PCR, and its TCRdb copy is limited to in-frame clones, with some not included. The repertoire holds approximately 150,000 clones, with just under 95% as singletons. The source material was peripheral blood, sampled on day 0 of AZD1222 vaccination. The receptor set was obtained from an adult in good health.

The chain is built from TRBV6-4 and TRBJ1-5; D not certain. V was shortened by 0 bases and J by 0 bases, with 9 bases between the two germline ends. This CDR3 is 16 amino acids long. Germline lookup yields CDR1 MRHNA and CDR2 SNTAGT. In DNA, the CDR3 is TGTGCCAGCAGTGACTCGAGGCTGTATAGCAATCAGCCCCAGCATTTT. It translates to CASSDSRLYSNQPQHF.

The chain couples TRBV2 to TRBJ1-5; no firm D call. The CDR3 is 12 amino acids. Germline-derived CDR1 and CDR2 are SNHLY and FYNNEI. With 4 bases removed from V and 11 bases from J, the gap between germline ends came to 12 bases. CDR3 in DNA: TGTGCCAGCAGTGGGCCGGCCGGGGCCCAGCATTTT. Translated, it gives CASSGPAGAQHF.

The chain is built from TRBV3-1 (or the pseudogene TRBV3-2) and TRBJ1-6; the match to TRBD1 covers 9 bases. The CDR3 covers 18 residues. V lost 3 bases and J lost 7; bases outside the gene matches: 13. CDR1 LGHDT and CDR2 YNNKEL come from the germline V gene (reference sequence). CDR3 sequence reads: CASSHSRGTGFRNSPLHF. CDR3 nucleotide sequence: TGTGCCAGCAGCCATTCCAGGGGGACAGGGTTTAGGAATTCACCCCTCCACTTT.

The rearrangement uses TRBV27 and TRBJ1-4, with unresolved D. The CDR3 contains 15 residues. The germline gives CDR1 MNHEY, CDR2 SMNVEV (reference sequence). V lost 10 bases and J 6 bases, leaving 21 bases between the germline ends. In DNA, the CDR3 is TGTGCCACCGGAACTAGAAACGGAGAATATGAAAAACTGTTTTTT. Residues: CATGTRNGEYEKLFF.

The rearrangement uses TRBV29-1 and TRBJ2-7, with TRBD1 matching 10 bases. V was clipped by 6 bases and J by 7 bases; unmatched bases: 9. The CDR3 totals 13 residues. The germline V gene has CDR1 SQVTM and CDR2 ANQGSEA. CDR3 sequence (DNA): TGCAGCGTCCAAGGGACAGGGGCCGGAGAGCAGTACTTC. It yields the protein CSVQGTGAGEQYF.

The rearrangement links TRBV25-1 to TRBJ2-5; weak D call: TRBD2 (5 bases). The CDR3 sequence is 15 residues long. Between the trimmed V and J ends, which lost 3 bases and 1 base, there was a span of 12 bases. Germline assignment: CDR1 MGHDK and CDR2 SYGVNS. CDR3: CASSDYRGAQETQYF. The CDR3 DNA is TGTGCCAGCAGTGATTATCGGGGAGCCCAAGAGACCCAGTACTTC.